These 26 T cell receptor beta chains came from one sample sequenced in a study of blood T cell repertoires in COVID-19. Only in-frame clones appear in the TCRdb table, and some are missing; sequencing was by immunoSEQ multiplex PCR. Here the sample spans 200,000 to 300,000 clones, 70% to 85% being singletons. Sequences were obtained from peripheral blood. Receptor source: an elderly woman with acute or convalescent COVID-19.

A few counts support this clone. The same CDR3 is also encoded by other DNA sequences in this sample. V is TRBV27 and J is TRBJ2-2, with D perhaps TRBD1 (6 bases). This CDR3 has 14 amino acids. V shed 6 bases and J shed 1 base, with 9 bases lying between them. Germline V lookup: CDR1 MNHEY, CDR2 SMNVEV (reference sequence). The CDR3 DNA reads TGTGCCAGCAGCCTGACAGGGAACACCGGGGAGCTGTTTTTT. Translation: CASSLTGNTGELFF.

Notes on this clone: Other DNA sequences in the sample encode the same CDR3. The chain recombines TRBV5-1 with TRBJ2-3; D is unresolved. V lost 4 bases, J lost 1 base, and 7 bases lay in between. Germline V gives CDR1 SGHRS, CDR2 YFSETQ. The CDR3 loop spans 13 amino acids. Here the CDR3 reads CASSNTGTDTQYF. The CDR3 DNA is TGCGCCAGCAGCAACACCGGCACAGATACGCAGTATTTT.

V is TRBV4-1 and J is TRBJ1-3, with a tentative D call TRBD1 (6 bases). This CDR3 is 14 amino acids long. V was clipped by 6 bases and J by 4 bases, with 13 bases between them. The germline gives CDR1 MGHRA, CDR2 YSYEKL. The CDR3 nucleotides are TGCGCCAGCAGTACGGGGGGGGCCGGAAACACCATATATTTT. This codes for CASSTGGAGNTIYF.

The genes are TRBV13 and TRBJ2-7; D remains ambiguous. The germline V gene encodes CDR1 PRHDT and CDR2 FYEKMQ (reference sequence). V was trimmed by 3 bases and J by 1 base, leaving 16 bases between them. The CDR3 is 16 residues long. As DNA, the CDR3 is TGTGCCAGCAGCTTGACCGACGGAGAAGGTTCCTACGAGCAGTACTTC. Translation gives CASSLTDGEGSYEQYF.

The V and J genes are TRBV5-6 and TRBJ2-7, with TRBD2 as a possible D gene (5 bases). CDR1 and CDR2 (germline): SGHDT, YYEEEE. V was trimmed by 2 bases and J by 6 bases, leaving 12 bases between them. The CDR3 covers 13 residues. The CDR3 protein is CASSFGDGGEQYF. The CDR3, as DNA: TGTGCCAGCAGCTTTGGTGACGGAGGCGAGCAGTACTTC.

V and J are TRBV6-5 and TRBJ1-5; D gene unclear. Germline CDR1 reads MNHEY; CDR2 reads SVGAGI. V dropped 5 bases and J dropped 3 bases, with 11 bases sitting between them. The CDR3 totals 14 residues. The CDR3 spells CASSLDRLNQPQHF. The CDR3 nucleotides read TGTGCCAGCAGTCTAGACCGACTCAATCAGCCCCAGCATTTT.

The chain has TRBV11-2 and TRBJ1-2, with a weak D call TRBD1 (6 bases). V was clipped by 5 bases and J by 8 bases, with 18 bases between them. Germline assignment: CDR1 SGHAT and CDR2 FQNNGV. This CDR3 contains 14 residues. The CDR3 DNA reads TGTGCCAGCAGCCCCCAGGCGGGGGCAAAGGGCTACACCTTC. It translates to CASSPQAGAKGYTF.

The J gene is TRBJ1-3, the V gene TRBV5-1; 12 nucleotides match TRBD1. This CDR3 spans 17 amino acids. V lost 6 bases, J lost 1 base, and 8 bases stayed unmatched. Germline V lookup: CDR1 SGHRS, CDR2 YFSETQ. The chain's CDR3 is CASTGTGGASSGNTIYF. The CDR3 DNA reads TGCGCCAGCACGGGGACAGGGGGCGCGTCTTCTGGAAACACCATATATTTT.

V usage is TRBV28 and J usage is TRBJ1-5, with a weak D call TRBD1 (6 bases). Germline CDR1 MDHEN, CDR2 SYDVKM. The length of the CDR3 is 14 residues. The germline V and J ends were trimmed by 6 bases and 3 bases, with 12 bases remaining between them. CDR3 nucleotide sequence: TGTGCCAGCAGGACCTCAGGGGCCAATCAGCCCCAGCATTTT. Encoded protein: CASRTSGANQPQHF.

The chain links TRBV4-1 to TRBJ2-3; D ambiguous. The CDR3 has 13 amino acids. Germline lookup yields CDR1 MGHRA and CDR2 YSYEKL. Trimming shortened V by 4 bases and J by 1 base, and 6 bases separated the two germline ends. Here the CDR3 reads CASSRPGTDTQYF. The CDR3 nucleotides are TGCGCCAGCAGCCGGCCAGGCACAGATACGCAGTATTTT.

This clone was seen only a few times. The V call is TRBV9, the J call TRBJ1-1, with no clear D. The CDR3 totals 16 residues. With 5 bases removed from V and 1 base from J, the gap between germline ends came to 18 bases. Germline assignment: CDR1 SGDLS and CDR2 YYNGEE. The CDR3 spells CASRRTGDMGNTEAFF. In nucleotides, the CDR3 is TGTGCCAGCAGGAGGACGGGAGATATGGGGAACACTGAAGCTTTCTTT.

This clone occurred a few times. The chain combines TRBV2 with TRBJ1-6, with 7 bases identical to TRBD1. Germline V gives CDR1 SNHLY, CDR2 FYNNEI. The CDR3 totals 16 residues. V lost 3 bases and J lost 5; bases outside the gene matches: 7. Here the CDR3 DNA reads TGTGCCAGCAGTGACCGAAGACAGGGAAATAATTCACCCCTCCACTTT. It translates to CASSDRRQGNNSPLHF.

This clone was recorded a few times. The J gene is TRBJ1-2, the V gene TRBV6-9, with unresolved D. Germline V gene lookup returns CDR1 MNHGY and CDR2 SVAAGI. Trimming removed 11 bases from V and 0 bases from J, with 13 bases in between. There are 13 residues in the CDR3. This chain's CDR3 is CAGKQPANYGYTF. The CDR3 coding sequence is TGTGCCGGAAAACAGCCAGCTAACTATGGCTACACCTTC.

The rearrangement links TRBV19 to TRBJ1-1; 7 nucleotides line up with TRBD1. The CDR3 runs to 15 residues. CDR1 LNHDA and CDR2 SQIVND come from the germline V gene (reference sequence). Trimming at V came to 4 bases and at J to 3 bases, leaving 8 bases not matched to a gene. Written as DNA, the CDR3 is TGTGCCAGTAGTAACCGGGGACAGTCATACACTGAAGCTTTCTTT. Translated, it gives CASSNRGQSYTEAFF.

The chain is built from TRBV5-1 and TRBJ1-4; TRBD1 is a possible D gene (5 bases). V lost 0 bases, J lost 8 bases, and 14 bases lay in between. Germline CDR1 reads SGHRS; CDR2 reads YFSETQ. This CDR3 region has 15 residues. The CDR3 here is CASSLDGRDQEKLFF. In nucleotides, the CDR3 is TGCGCCAGCAGCTTGGACGGCAGGGATCAGGAAAAACTGTTTTTT.

The rearrangement uses TRBV7-3 and TRBJ2-2; tentatively, D is TRBD2 (7 bases). V was pared by 7 bases and J by 4 bases, with 13 bases between. Germline V gene data show CDR1 as SGHTA and CDR2 as FQGTGA. The CDR3 consists of 14 residues. CDR3 sequence: CASKGGPSTGELFF. Here the CDR3 DNA reads TGTGCCAGCAAGGGGGGGCCGAGCACCGGGGAGCTGTTTTTT.

The V and J genes are TRBV14 and TRBJ1-2, with D hard to call. The CDR3 runs 13 residues. V lost 0 bases to trimming and J lost 4 bases, with 6 bases between them. From germline, CDR1 is SGHDN and CDR2 FVKESK. CDR3 protein: CASSQELRYGYTF. Written as DNA, the CDR3 is TGTGCCAGCAGCCAAGAACTCCGCTATGGCTACACCTTC.

The chain employs TRBV18 and TRBJ1-2; possible D gene TRBD1, 5 bases. V shed 1 base and J shed 3 bases, with 12 bases lying between them. The CDR3 is 15 residues long. Germline V gene data show CDR1 as KGHSH and CDR2 as LQKENI. DNA for the CDR3: TGTGCCAGCTCACCACGGAAGGGGATAGACTATGGCTACACCTTC. It codes for CASSPRKGIDYGYTF. Looking up the rest from reference TRBV18 and TRBJ1-2 gives the full variable domain: NAGVMQNPRHLVRRRGQEARLRCSPMKGHSHVYWYRQLPEEGLKFMVYLQKENIIDESGMPKERFSAEFPKEGPSILRIQQVVRGDSAAYFCASSPRKGIDYGYTFGSGTRLTVV.

The J gene is TRBJ2-3, the V gene TRBV10-3; D is unresolved. This CDR3 comprises 13 residues. Germline V lookup: CDR1 ENHRY, CDR2 SYGVKD. V lost 3 bases and J 6 bases, leaving 10 bases between the germline ends. The chain's CDR3 is CAISDPPPDTQYF. For the CDR3, the DNA is TGTGCCATCAGTGACCCTCCCCCCGATACGCAGTATTTT.

For this clone: This specimen includes other DNA sequences encoding the same CDR3. V gene TRBV18 combines with J gene TRBJ1-5; maybe TRBD1 (5 bases). There are 14 residues in the CDR3. V lost 3 bases, J lost 4 bases, and 10 bases lay in between. CDR1 KGHSH and CDR2 LQKENI come from the germline V gene. This CDR3 reads CASSPNRSNQPQHF. The CDR3 bases are TGTGCCAGCTCACCTAACAGGTCAAATCAGCCCCAGCATTTT.

This chain connects TRBV18 to TRBJ2-3; D ambiguous. V was clipped by 6 bases and J by 4 bases, with 8 bases between them. The CDR3 loop spans 12 amino acids. The germline CDR1 and CDR2 sequences are KGHSH and LQKENI. CDR3 amino acids: CASSLGADTQYF. The CDR3 bases are TGTGCCAGCTCCCTGGGCGCAGATACGCAGTATTTT. Complete variable domain (other parts from reference TRBV18 and TRBJ2-3): NAGVMQNPRHLVRRRGQEARLRCSPMKGHSHVYWYRQLPEEGLKFMVYLQKENIIDESGMPKERFSAEFPKEGPSILRIQQVVRGDSAAYFCASSLGADTQYFGPGTRLTVL.

This clone has only a few counts. V usage is TRBV5-1 and J usage is TRBJ2-7; TRBD1 matches at 9 bases. Germline loops: CDR1 SGHRS, CDR2 YFSETQ. Germline trimming cut 1 base from V and 5 bases from J; bases unmatched to any gene: 10. The CDR3 loop spans 16 amino acids. CDR3 protein: CASSLLTGTGFDEQYF. In DNA form, the CDR3 reads TGCGCCAGCAGCTTGTTAACCGGGACAGGGTTCGACGAGCAGTACTTC.

The chain couples TRBV29-1 to TRBJ1-1; 8 nucleotides match TRBD1. Per the germline V gene, CDR1 is SQVTM and CDR2 is ANQGSEA. V was pared by 6 bases and J by 4 bases, with 4 bases of the junction left unmatched. This CDR3 spans 12 amino acids. The CDR3 loop is CSVTTGGTEAFF. The DNA for the CDR3 is TGCAGCGTGACTACAGGGGGCACTGAAGCTTTCTTT.

The rearrangement uses TRBV9 and TRBJ2-1, with 7 bases aligning to TRBD1. This CDR3 has 14 residues. Germline-derived CDR1 and CDR2 are SGDLS and YYNGEE. Germline trimming cut 2 bases from V and 8 bases from J; bases unmatched to any gene: 7. The CDR3 region has the DNA TGTGCCAGCAGCGTGCAGGGGGTAGCCGATGAGCAGTTCTTC. Translating gives CASSVQGVADEQFF. Complete variable domain (other parts from reference TRBV9 and TRBJ2-1): DSGVTQTPKHLITATGQRVTLRCSPRSGDLSVYWYQQSLDQGLQFLIQYYNGEERAKGNILERFSAQQFPDLHSELNLSSLELGDSALYFCASSVQGVADEQFFGPGTRLTVL.

V gene TRBV19 combines with J gene TRBJ2-5; 7 positions agree with TRBD1. J gave up 4 bases and V 5 bases, and 4 bases lay outside the gene matches. CDR1 and CDR2 (germline): LNHDA, SQIVND (reference sequence). The CDR3 is 13 residues long. CDR3 loop: CASSAHRGETQYF. The CDR3 nucleotides read TGTGCCAGTAGTGCACACAGGGGAGAGACCCAGTACTTC.

V gene TRBV30 combines with J gene TRBJ2-2; possible D gene TRBD1, 5 bases. The germline CDR1 and CDR2 sequences are GTSNPN and SVGIG (reference sequence). V was cut by 0 bases and J by 0 bases, with 5 bases left in between. There are 14 residues in the CDR3. CDR3 DNA: TGTGCCTGGAGTGTGACAGCGAACACCGGGGAGCTGTTTTTT. This sequence encodes CAWSVTANTGELFF.